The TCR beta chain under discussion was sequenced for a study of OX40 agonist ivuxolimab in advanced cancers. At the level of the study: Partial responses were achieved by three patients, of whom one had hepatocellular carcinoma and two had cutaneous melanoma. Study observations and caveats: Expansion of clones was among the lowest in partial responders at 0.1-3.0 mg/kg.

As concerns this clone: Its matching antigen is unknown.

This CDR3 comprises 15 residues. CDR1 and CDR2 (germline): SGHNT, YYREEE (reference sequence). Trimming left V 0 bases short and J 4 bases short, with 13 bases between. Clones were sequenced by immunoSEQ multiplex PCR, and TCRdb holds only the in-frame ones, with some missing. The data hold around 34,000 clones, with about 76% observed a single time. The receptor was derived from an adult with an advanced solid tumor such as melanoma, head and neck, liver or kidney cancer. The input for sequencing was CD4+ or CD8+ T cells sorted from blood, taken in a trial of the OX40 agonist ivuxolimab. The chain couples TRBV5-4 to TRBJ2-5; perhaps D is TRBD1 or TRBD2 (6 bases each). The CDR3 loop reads CASSLEGGIGETQYF. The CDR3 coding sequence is TGTGCCAGCAGCTTGGAGGGGGGAATAGGAGAGACCCAGTACTTC.